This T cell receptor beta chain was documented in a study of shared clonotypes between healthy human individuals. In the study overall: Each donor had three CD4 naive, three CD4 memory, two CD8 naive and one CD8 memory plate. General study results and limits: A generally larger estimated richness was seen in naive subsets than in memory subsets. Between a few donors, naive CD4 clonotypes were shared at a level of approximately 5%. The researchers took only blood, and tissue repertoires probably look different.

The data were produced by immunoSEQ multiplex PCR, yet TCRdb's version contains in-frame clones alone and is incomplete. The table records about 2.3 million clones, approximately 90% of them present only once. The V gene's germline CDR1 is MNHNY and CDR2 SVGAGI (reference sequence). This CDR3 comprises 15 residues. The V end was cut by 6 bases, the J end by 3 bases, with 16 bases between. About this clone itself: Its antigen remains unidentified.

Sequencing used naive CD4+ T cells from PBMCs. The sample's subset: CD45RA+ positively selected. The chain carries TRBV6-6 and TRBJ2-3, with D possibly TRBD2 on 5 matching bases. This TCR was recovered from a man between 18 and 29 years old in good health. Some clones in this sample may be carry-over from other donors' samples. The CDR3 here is CASSLPTRGTDTQYF. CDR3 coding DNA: TGTGCCAGCAGCCTCCCGACCCGCGGGACAGATACGCAGTATTTT.